These T cell receptor beta chains were read from a single sample in a study of control samples from healthy donors and cancer patients. This table comes from immunoSEQ multiplex PCR, and its TCRdb copy is limited to in-frame clones, with some not included. The repertoire holds approximately 100,000 clones, around 90% seen once, with under 4% in the top ten. The source material was blood. These TCRs come from a human donor in good health. The donor label of this sample is uncertain. The CDR3 runs from the conserved cysteine through the conserved F or W. Each record gives: J gene, V gene, clone size, D gene, CDR3 protein, CDR3 DNA. A D gene is named only where the DNA matches it firmly. Not all rows give a size; the values are once, few, many and, for expanded clones, a class.

>TRBJ2-5|TRBV15|-|-
CATSRDQDSLIIKETQYF
TGTGCCACCAGCAGAGACCAGGACAGCCTCATCATTAAAGAGACCCAGTACTTC
>TRBJ2-2|TRBV6-5|-|TRBD2
CASTLPGGTGELFF
TGTGCCAGCACCCTTCCCGGGGGGACCGGGGAGCTGTTTTTT
>TRBJ1-5|TRBV28|-|-
CASRLYFNQPQHF
TGTGCCAGCAGACTATACTTCAATCAGCCCCAGCATTTT
>TRBJ1-1|TRBV11-1|-|-
CASSPGVAEAFF
TGTGCCAGCAGTCCTGGGGTCGCTGAAGCTTTCTTT
>TRBJ1-5|TRBV28|-|TRBD1
CASKPGQGNQPQHF
TGTGCCAGCAAGCCCGGACAGGGGAATCAGCCCCAGCATTTT
>TRBJ2-3|TRBV24-1|-|-
CATSGTREGYTDTQYF
TGTGCCACCAGTGGGACGAGGGAAGGGTACACAGATACGCAGTATTTT
>TRBJ1-1|TRBV6-5|-|TRBD1
CASSYTGGEGTEAFF
TGTGCCAGCAGTTACACAGGGGGCGAGGGGACTGAAGCTTTCTTT
>TRBJ2-5|TRBV18|-|-
CASSPLSGGLETQYF
TGTGCCAGCTCACCCTTAAGTGGGGGGCTGGAGACCCAGTACTTC
>TRBJ2-1|TRBV5-1|-|-
CASSLDGAGSYNEQFF
TGCGCCAGCAGCTTGGATGGGGCAGGTTCCTACAATGAGCAGTTCTTC
>TRBJ2-2|TRBV11-2|once|TRBD1
CASRTGEAGELFF
TGTGCCAGCCGCACAGGGGAAGCCGGGGAGCTGTTTTTT
>TRBJ2-3|TRBV4-1|-|-
CASSQGLEVYTDTQYF
TGCGCCAGCAGCCAAGGACTAGAAGTTTACACAGATACGCAGTATTTT
>TRBJ2-3|TRBV6-6|-|-
CASSPDSTGTSTDTQYF
TGTGCCAGCAGTCCCGACTCGACAGGGACTAGCACAGATACGCAGTATTTT
>TRBJ1-2|TRBV4-1|-|TRBD1
CASSQDPGTGNPRGGYTF
TGCGCCAGCAGCCAAGATCCCGGGACAGGAAACCCGAGGGGAGGCTACACCTTC
>TRBJ2-7|TRBV11-2|-|-
CASSLDHVATRNAYEQYF
TGTGCCAGCAGCTTAGATCACGTGGCCACTCGGAACGCCTACGAGCAGTACTTC
>TRBJ1-2|TRBV7-9|-|TRBD1
CASSLALRTGKGVKGYTF
TGTGCCAGCAGCTTAGCCCTTCGGACAGGGAAGGGAGTTAAGGGCTACACCTTC
>TRBJ2-1|TRBV27|-|TRBD2
CASSSPTYSGDAGEQFF
TGTGCCAGCAGTTCCCCGACATATAGCGGGGACGCCGGGGAGCAGTTCTTC